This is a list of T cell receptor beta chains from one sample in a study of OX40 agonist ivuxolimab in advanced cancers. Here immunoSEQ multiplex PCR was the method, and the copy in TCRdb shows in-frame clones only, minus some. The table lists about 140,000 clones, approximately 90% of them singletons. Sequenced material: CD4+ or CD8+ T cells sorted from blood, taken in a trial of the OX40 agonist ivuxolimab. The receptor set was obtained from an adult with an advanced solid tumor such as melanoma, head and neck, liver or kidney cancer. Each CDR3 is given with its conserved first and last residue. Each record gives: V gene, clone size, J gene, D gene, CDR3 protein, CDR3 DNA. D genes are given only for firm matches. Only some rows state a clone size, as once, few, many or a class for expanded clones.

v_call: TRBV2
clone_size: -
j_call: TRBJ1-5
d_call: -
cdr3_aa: CASTGYSNQPQHF
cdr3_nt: TGTGCCAGCACGGGGTATAGCAATCAGCCCCAGCATTTT

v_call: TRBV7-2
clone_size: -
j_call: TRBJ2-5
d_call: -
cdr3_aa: CASSQDQETQYF
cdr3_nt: TGTGCCAGCAGCCAAGACCAAGAGACCCAGTACTTC

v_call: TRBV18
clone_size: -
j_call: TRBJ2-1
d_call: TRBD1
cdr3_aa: CASSPSAQGNYNEQFF
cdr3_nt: TGTGCCAGCTCCCCTTCCGCACAGGGGAACTACAATGAGCAGTTCTTC

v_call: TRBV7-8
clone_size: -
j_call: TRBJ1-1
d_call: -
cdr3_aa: CASSPKGGAEAFF
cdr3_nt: TGTGCCAGCAGCCCAAAGGGCGGAGCCGAAGCTTTCTTT

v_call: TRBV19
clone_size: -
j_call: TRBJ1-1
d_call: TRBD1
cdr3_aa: CASSIYRGRNTEAFF
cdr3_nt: TGTGCCAGTAGTATATACAGGGGGCGGAACACTGAAGCTTTCTTT

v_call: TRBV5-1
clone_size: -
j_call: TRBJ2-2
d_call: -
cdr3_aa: CASSLRPNTGELFF
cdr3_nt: TGCGCCAGCAGCTTGCGGCCGAACACCGGGGAGCTGTTTTTT

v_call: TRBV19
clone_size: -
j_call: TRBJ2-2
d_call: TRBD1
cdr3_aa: CASSLGTGVWAGELFF
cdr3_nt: TGTGCCAGTAGCCTTGGGACAGGGGTTTGGGCCGGGGAGCTGTTTTTT

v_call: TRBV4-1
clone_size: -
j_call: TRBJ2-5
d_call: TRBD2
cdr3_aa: CASSQDRGEREMGQETQYF
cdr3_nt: TGCGCCAGCAGCCAAGATAGGGGTGAGCGGGAGATGGGACAAGAGACCCAGTACTTC

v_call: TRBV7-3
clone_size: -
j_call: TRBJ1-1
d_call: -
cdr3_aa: CASSLTGGLETFF
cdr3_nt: TGTGCCAGCAGCTTAACAGGGGGGCTTGAGACTTTCTTT

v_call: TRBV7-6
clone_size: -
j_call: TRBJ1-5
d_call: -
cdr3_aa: CASSLNGEVNQPQHF
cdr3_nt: TGTGCCAGCAGCCTGAACGGGGAAGTGAATCAGCCCCAGCATTTT

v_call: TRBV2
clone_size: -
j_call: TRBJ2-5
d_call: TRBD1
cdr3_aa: CASSARTGGYQETQYF
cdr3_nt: TGTGCCAGCAGCGCTCGGACAGGGGGTTACCAAGAGACCCAGTACTTC

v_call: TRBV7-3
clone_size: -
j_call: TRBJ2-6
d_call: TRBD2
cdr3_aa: CASSFSLAGGSGANVLTF
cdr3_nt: TGTGCCAGCAGCTTTTCACTAGCGGGAGGAAGCGGGGCCAACGTCCTGACTTTC

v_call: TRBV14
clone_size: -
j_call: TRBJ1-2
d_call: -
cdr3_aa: CASSQDSGHYGYTF
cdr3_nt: TGTGCCAGCAGCCAGGACTCCGGACATTATGGCTACACCTTC

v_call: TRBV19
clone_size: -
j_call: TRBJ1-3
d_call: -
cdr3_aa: CASLAVSSGNTIYF
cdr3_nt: TGTGCCAGTCTGGCGGTAAGCTCTGGAAACACCATATATTTT

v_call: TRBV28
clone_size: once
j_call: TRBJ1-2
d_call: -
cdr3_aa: CASSPDLTDVYGYTF
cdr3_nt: TGTGCCAGCAGCCCTGACCTTACGGACGTCTATGGCTACACCTTC

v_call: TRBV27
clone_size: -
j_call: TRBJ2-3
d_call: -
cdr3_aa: CASTRTGFTDTQYF
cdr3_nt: TGTGCCAGCACCCGGACTGGATTCACAGATACGCAGTATTTT

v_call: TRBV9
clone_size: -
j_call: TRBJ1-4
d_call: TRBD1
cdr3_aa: CASSLLGQGNEKLFF
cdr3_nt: TGTGCCAGCAGTCTACTCGGACAGGGGAATGAAAAACTGTTTTTT

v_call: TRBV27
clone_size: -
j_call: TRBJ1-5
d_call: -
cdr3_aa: CASSLSGAALASNQPQHF
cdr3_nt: TGTGCCAGCAGTTTATCGGGAGCGGCACTTGCGAGCAATCAGCCCCAGCATTTT

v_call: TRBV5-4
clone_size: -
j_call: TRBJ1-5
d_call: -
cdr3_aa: CASSLDSQPQHF
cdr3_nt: TGTGCCAGCAGCTTGGACTCTCAGCCCCAGCATTTT

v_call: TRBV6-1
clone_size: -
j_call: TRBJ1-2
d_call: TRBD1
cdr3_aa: CASTEGQGLFYGYTF
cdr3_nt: TGTGCCAGCACTGAAGGACAGGGCCTTTTCTATGGCTACACCTTC

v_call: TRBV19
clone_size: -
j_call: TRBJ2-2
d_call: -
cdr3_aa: CASSPRASGNTGELFF
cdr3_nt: TGTGCCAGTAGTCCCCGAGCCAGCGGCAACACCGGGGAGCTGTTTTTT

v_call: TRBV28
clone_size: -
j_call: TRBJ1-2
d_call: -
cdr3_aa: CASWSITNYGYTF
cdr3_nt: TGTGCCAGCTGGAGCATAACTAACTATGGCTACACCTTC

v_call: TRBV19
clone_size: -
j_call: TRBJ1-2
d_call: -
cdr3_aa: CASRGGTHGGGYTF
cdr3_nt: TGTGCCAGTCGTGGGGGGACACATGGAGGAGGCTACACCTTC

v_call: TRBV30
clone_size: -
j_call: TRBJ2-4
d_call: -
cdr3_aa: CAWSGGNIQYF
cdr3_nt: TGTGCCTGGAGTGGGGGTAACATTCAGTACTTC

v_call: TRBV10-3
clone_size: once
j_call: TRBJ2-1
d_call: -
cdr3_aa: CATRAESNEQFF
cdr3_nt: TGTGCCACCCGGGCGGAGTCCAATGAGCAGTTCTTC

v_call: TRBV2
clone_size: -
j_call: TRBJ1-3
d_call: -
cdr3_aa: CASSVAGNTIYF
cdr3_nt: TGTGCCAGCAGTGTAGCTGGAAACACCATATATTTT

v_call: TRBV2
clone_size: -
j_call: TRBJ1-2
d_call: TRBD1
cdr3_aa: CASRGGQLYGYTF
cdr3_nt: TGTGCCAGCAGGGGGGGACAGCTCTATGGCTACACCTTC

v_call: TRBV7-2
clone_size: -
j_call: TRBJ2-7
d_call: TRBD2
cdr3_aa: CASSLMGLAAPEQYF
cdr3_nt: TGTGCCAGCAGCTTAATGGGACTAGCGGCTCCCGAGCAGTACTTC

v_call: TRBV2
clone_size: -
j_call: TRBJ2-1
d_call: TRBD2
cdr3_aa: CASSTSGSSYNEQFF
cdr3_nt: TGTGCCAGCAGTACTAGCGGGAGCTCCTACAATGAGCAGTTCTTC

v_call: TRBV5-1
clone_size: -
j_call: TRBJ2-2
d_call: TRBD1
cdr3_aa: CASSNPGQGNTGELFF
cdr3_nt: TGCGCCAGCAGTAATCCGGGACAGGGAAACACCGGGGAGCTGTTTTTT

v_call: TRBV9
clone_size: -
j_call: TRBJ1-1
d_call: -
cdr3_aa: CASSVAEAFF
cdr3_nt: TGTGCCAGCAGCGTAGCCGAAGCTTTCTTT

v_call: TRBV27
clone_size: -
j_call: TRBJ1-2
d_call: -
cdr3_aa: CASTRAGGWRLDGYTF
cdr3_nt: TGTGCCAGCACCCGGGCGGGAGGATGGAGACTAGATGGCTACACCTTC

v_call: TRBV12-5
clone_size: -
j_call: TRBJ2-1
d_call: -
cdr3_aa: CASGSGTPNEQFF
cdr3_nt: TGTGCTAGTGGTTCTGGGACACCCAATGAGCAGTTCTTC

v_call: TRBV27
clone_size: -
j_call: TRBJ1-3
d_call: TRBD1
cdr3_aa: CASSFGTGPFGSGNTIYF
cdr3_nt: TGTGCCAGCAGTTTCGGGACAGGGCCGTTTGGCTCTGGAAACACCATATATTTT

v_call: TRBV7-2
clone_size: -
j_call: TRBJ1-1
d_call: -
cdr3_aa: CASSLAWDGTEAFF
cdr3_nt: TGTGCCAGCAGCTTAGCTTGGGATGGCACTGAAGCTTTCTTT

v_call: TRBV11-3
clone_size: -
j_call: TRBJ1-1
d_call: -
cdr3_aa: CASSLGSEKAFF
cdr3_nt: TGTGCCAGCAGCTTGGGATCGGAGAAAGCTTTCTTT

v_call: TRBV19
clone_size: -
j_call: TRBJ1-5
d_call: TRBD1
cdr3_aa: CASSIKQGVVDQPQHF
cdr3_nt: TGTGCCAGTAGTATAAAACAGGGGGTAGTCGACCAGCCCCAGCATTTT

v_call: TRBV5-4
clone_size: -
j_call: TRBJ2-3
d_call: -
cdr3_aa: CASSLRTGTDTQYF
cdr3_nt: TGTGCCAGCAGCTTGAGGACAGGCACAGATACGCAGTATTTT

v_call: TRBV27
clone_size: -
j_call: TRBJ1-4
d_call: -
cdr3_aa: CASSLQVRGEKLFF
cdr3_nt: TGTGCCAGCAGTTTACAGGTCCGCGGTGAAAAACTGTTTTTT

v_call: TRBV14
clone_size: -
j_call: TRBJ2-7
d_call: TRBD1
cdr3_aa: CASSHRNRGSYEQYF
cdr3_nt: TGTGCCAGCAGCCATAGGAACAGGGGCTCCTACGAGCAGTACTTC

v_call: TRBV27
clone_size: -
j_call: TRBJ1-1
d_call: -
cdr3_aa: CASSSQGLGSTEAFF
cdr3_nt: TGTGCCAGCAGTTCGCAGGGGCTTGGGAGCACTGAAGCTTTCTTT

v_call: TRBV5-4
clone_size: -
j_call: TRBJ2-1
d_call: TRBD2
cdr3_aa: CASSLQRGGPYNEQFF
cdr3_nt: TGTGCCAGCAGCCTGCAGCGGGGAGGGCCTTACAATGAGCAGTTCTTC

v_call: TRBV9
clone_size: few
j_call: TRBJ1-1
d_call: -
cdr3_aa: CASSPPGTVNTEAFF
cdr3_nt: TGTGCCAGCAGCCCTCCCGGGACGGTAAACACTGAAGCTTTCTTT

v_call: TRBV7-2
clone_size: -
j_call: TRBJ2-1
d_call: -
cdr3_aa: CASSLANETNLSSYNEQFF
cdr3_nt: TGTGCCAGCAGCTTAGCGAATGAGACTAATCTTAGCTCCTACAATGAGCAGTTCTTC

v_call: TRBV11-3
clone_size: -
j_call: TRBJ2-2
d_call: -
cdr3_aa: CASSSRVNTGELFF
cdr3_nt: TGTGCCAGCAGTTCGCGGGTTAACACCGGGGAGCTGTTTTTT

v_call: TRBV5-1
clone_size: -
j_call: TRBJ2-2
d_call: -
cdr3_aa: CASSLTPGSTGELFF
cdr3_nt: TGCGCCAGCAGCTTAACCCCAGGGTCCACCGGGGAGCTGTTTTTT

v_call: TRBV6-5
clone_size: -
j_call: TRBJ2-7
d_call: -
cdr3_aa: CASSSLGPGHEQYF
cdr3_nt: TGTGCCAGCAGTTCCCTAGGCCCCGGGCACGAGCAGTACTTC

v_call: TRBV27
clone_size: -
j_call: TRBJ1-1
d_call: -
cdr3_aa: CASSLGGITEAFF
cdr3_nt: TGTGCCAGCAGTTTAGGTGGCATCACTGAAGCTTTCTTT

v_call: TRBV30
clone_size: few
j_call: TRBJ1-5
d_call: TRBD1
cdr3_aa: CAWSVLDRENQPQHF
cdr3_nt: TGTGCCTGGAGTGTCCTTGACAGGGAAAATCAGCCCCAGCATTTT

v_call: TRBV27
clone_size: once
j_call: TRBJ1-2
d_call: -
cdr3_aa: CASRSGVWEGYTF
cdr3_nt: TGTGCCAGCAGGTCAGGGGTTTGGGAGGGCTACACCTTC

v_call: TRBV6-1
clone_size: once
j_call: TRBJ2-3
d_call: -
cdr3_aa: CASSPGPASTDTQYF
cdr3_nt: TGTGCCAGCAGCCCCGGGCCAGCTAGCACAGATACGCAGTATTTT

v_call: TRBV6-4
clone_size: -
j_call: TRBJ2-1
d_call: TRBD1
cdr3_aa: CASSKGQGAYNEQFF
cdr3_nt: TGTGCCAGCAGTAAGGGACAGGGGGCCTACAATGAGCAGTTCTTC

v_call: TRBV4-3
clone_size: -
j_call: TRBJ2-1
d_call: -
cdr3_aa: CASSQEFTKNNEQFF
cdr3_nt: TGCGCCAGCAGCCAAGAATTTACGAAAAACAATGAGCAGTTCTTC

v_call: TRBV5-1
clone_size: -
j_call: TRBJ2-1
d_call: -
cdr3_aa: CASSGIPGPANEQFF
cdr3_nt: TGCGCCAGCAGCGGCATACCGGGGCCCGCCAATGAGCAGTTCTTC